This TCR beta chain was sequenced for a study of cytomegalovirus exposure and HLA in healthy donors. The study's findings and limits: Several of the most significant clusters appeared linked to common viral pathogens, based on a later analysis. In vitro assays verified that three CMV-associated chains recognized CMV antigens specifically. For TCR beta chains, V- and J-gene trimming was later linked to a missense DCLRE1C variant. When presence/absence was analysed, sequencing depth was taken to be roughly uniform across donors.

Germline values: CDR1 SNHLY, CDR2 FYNNEI. The CDR3 covers 19 residues. V shed 3 bases, J shed 0 bases, and the junction held 10 bases outside the gene matches. The PCR employed 60 Vbeta primers together with 13 Jbeta primers. TCRdb's table, derived via immunoSEQ multiplex PCR, lists solely in-frame clones and lacks some. The table includes approximately 100,000 clones, 75% to 85% detected once. This clone was seen a few times. The antigen is not known. The sample consisted of PBMCs. This chain joins TRBV2 and TRBJ2-1; 11 positions match TRBD1. The sequence came from a man aged 18 to 29 in good health and CMV-seronegative. The CDR3 loop is CASSDPGQGEKSSYNEQFF. CDR3 coding DNA: TGTGCCAGCAGTGACCCGGGACAGGGGGAAAAGAGCTCCTACAATGAGCAGTTCTTC.